Shown below are 28 T cell receptor beta chains from a single sample sequenced in a study of beta chain features in type 1 diabetes. cDNA synthesis used the whole RNA isolate, giving expressed TCRB sequences. Clones were read by immunoSEQ multiplex PCR, and TCRdb kept only the in-frame ones, dropping some. The data contain 450,000 to 550,000 clones, approximately 30% of them seen just once; the ten biggest clones take up around 0.065%. Specimen: naive CD4+ T cells from blood. These receptors originate from a man aged 18 to 29 in good health.

This clone was detected a few times. This chain joins TRBV5-1 and TRBJ2-1; possibly TRBD1 or TRBD2 for D (5 bases each). V lost 5 bases, J lost 0 bases, and 15 bases lay in between. CDR1 and CDR2 from the germline V gene are SGHRS and YFSETQ. The CDR3 sequence is 16 residues long. The CDR3 sequence: CASRSGTASSYNEQFF. CDR3 nucleotides: TGCGCCAGCAGATCTGGGACCGCTAGCTCCTACAATGAGCAGTTCTTC.

This clone has more than one count but fewer than ten. In the same sample, other DNA sequences code for this CDR3. This chain uses TRBV30 with TRBJ1-1; 7 bases align to TRBD1. CDR1 and CDR2 from the germline V gene are GTSNPN and SVGIG (reference sequence). V was clipped by 1 base and J by 3 bases; unmatched bases: 2. The length of the CDR3 is 13 residues. The CDR3 sequence: CAWSGQGDTEAFF. The CDR3 DNA sequence: TGTGCCTGGAGTGGACAGGGAGACACTGAAGCTTTCTTT.

V gene TRBV14 combines with J gene TRBJ1-1, with no clear D. The V end was cut by 3 bases, the J end by 0 bases, with 11 bases between. From germline, CDR1 is SGHDN and CDR2 FVKESK. The CDR3 has 15 amino acids. DNA for the CDR3: TGTGCCAGCAGCCAGAATCGGGTGGTGAACACTGAAGCTTTCTTT. Translated, it gives CASSQNRVVNTEAFF. The whole variable domain, filled in from reference TRBV14 and TRBJ1-1, reads EAGVTQFPSHSVIEKGQTVTLRCDPISGHDNLYWYRRVMGKEIKFLLHFVKESKQDESGMPNNRFLAERTGGTYSTLKVQPAELEDSGVYFCASSQNRVVNTEAFFGQGTRLTVV.

The CDR3: CSARFLNEQFF. The DNA of the CDR3 is TGCAGTGCTAGATTCCTCAATGAGCAGTTCTTC. The V gene is TRBV20-1, the J gene TRBJ2-1; D is unclear. Germline lookup yields CDR1 DFQATT and CDR2 SNEGSKA (reference sequence). The CDR3 contains 11 residues. V lost 2 bases and J lost 6, with 5 bases in between.

A few counts support this clone. The J gene is TRBJ2-1, the V gene TRBV19, with TRBD1 as a possible D gene (5 bases). Germline-derived CDR1 and CDR2 are LNHDA and SQIVND (reference sequence). The germline V and J ends were trimmed by 5 bases and 6 bases, with 14 bases remaining between them. The CDR3 runs 14 residues. CDR3 DNA sequence: TGTGCCAGTAGTCTGGCCAGCCAGGGCAATGAGCAGTTCTTC. It codes for CASSLASQGNEQFF.

This chain joins TRBV5-6 and TRBJ2-1; D gene uncertain. V lost 2 bases to trimming and J lost 8 bases, with 5 bases between them. From germline, CDR1 is SGHDT and CDR2 YYEEEE. The CDR3 spans 11 residues. CDR3 DNA sequence: TGTGCCAGCAGCTTTTTGGATGAGCAGTTCTTC. This codes for CASSFLDEQFF.

The chain recombines TRBV28 with TRBJ1-5; D is unresolved. The CDR3 is made up of 15 amino acids. Between the trimmed V and J ends, which lost 3 bases and 4 bases, there was a span of 13 bases. Per germline, CDR1 MDHEN and CDR2 SYDVKM. CDR3 in amino acids: CASSFSTHPNQPQHF. In nucleotides, the CDR3 is TGTGCCAGCAGTTTTAGTACACATCCTAATCAGCCCCAGCATTTT.

This clone has just a few counts. V and J are TRBV30 and TRBJ2-5, with D perhaps matching TRBD1 (6 bases). V was cut by 1 base and J by 2 bases, with 11 bases left in between. The V gene's germline CDR1 is GTSNPN and CDR2 SVGIG (reference sequence). The CDR3 sequence is 14 residues long. CDR3 nucleotide sequence: TGTGCCTGGAGTGCGGACAGAAGACAAGAGACCCAGTACTTC. This gives the protein CAWSADRRQETQYF.

The rearrangement links TRBV5-1 to TRBJ2-5; D gene unclear. Between the trimmed V and J ends, which lost 5 bases and 2 bases, there was a span of 7 bases. Germline assignment: CDR1 SGHRS and CDR2 YFSETQ. This CDR3 region has 12 residues. The CDR3 sequence: CASRVLQETQYF. CDR3 sequence (DNA): TGCGCCAGCAGGGTGCTACAAGAGACCCAGTACTTC.

This chain connects TRBV27 to TRBJ2-1, with 9 bases identical to TRBD1. This CDR3 is built from 15 residues. The V gene's germline CDR1 is MNHEY and CDR2 SMNVEV (reference sequence). J was trimmed by 1 base and V by 9 bases; bases with no gene match: 7. DNA of the CDR3: TGTGCCAGTCACTCCGGGACAGGGTCCTACAATGAGCAGTTCTTC. Amino acids: CASHSGTGSYNEQFF.

The chain links TRBV30 to TRBJ2-7; tentatively, D is TRBD2 (5 bases). CDR1 and CDR2 from the germline V gene are GTSNPN and SVGIG (reference sequence). The germline V and J ends were trimmed by 3 bases and 2 bases, with 11 bases remaining between them. The CDR3 sequence is 13 residues long. Here the CDR3 reads CAWSGNVAYEQYF. For the CDR3, the DNA is TGTGCCTGGAGCGGGAACGTGGCCTACGAGCAGTACTTC.

This clone was picked up a small number of times. The chain links TRBV4-3 to TRBJ2-1; 9 bases align to TRBD2. CDR3 size: 18 residues. The germline V gene encodes CDR1 LGHNA and CDR2 YSLEER. V was pared by 1 base and J by 3 bases, with 10 bases of the junction left unmatched. CDR3 region: CASSQGEPGLAFYNEQFF. The CDR3 DNA is TGCGCCAGCAGCCAAGGGGAGCCGGGACTAGCTTTCTACAATGAGCAGTTCTTC.

The gene calls are TRBV10-3 and TRBJ1-5; maybe TRBD1 (5 bases). Trimming cost V 0 bases and J 8 bases, with 11 bases left between them. Germline V CDR1 and CDR2: ENHRY, SYGVKD. The CDR3 consists of 14 residues. CDR3 amino acids: CAISESGGEEPQHF. The DNA for the CDR3 is TGTGCCATCAGTGAGTCCGGGGGAGAGGAGCCCCAGCATTTT.

As regards this clone: Other DNA sequences in this specimen translate into the identical CDR3. This chain connects TRBV20-1 to TRBJ2-7; perhaps TRBD2 as D (5 bases). This CDR3 spans 11 amino acids. The V end was cut by 6 bases, the J end by 3 bases, with 9 bases between. Germline loops: CDR1 DFQATT, CDR2 SNEGSKA (reference sequence). The chain's CDR3 is CSAPSGYEQYF. CDR3 DNA: TGCAGTGCCCCGAGCGGCTACGAGCAGTACTTC.

Here the CDR3 reads CASSLEGQSGNTEAFF. CDR3 coding DNA: TGTGCCAGCAGCTTAGAGGGACAGAGTGGGAACACTGAAGCTTTCTTT. J is TRBJ1-1 and V is TRBV7-9; 7 nucleotides align to TRBD1. Germline V gene lookup returns CDR1 SEHNR and CDR2 FQNEAQ (reference sequence). Trimming at V came to 1 base and at J to 1 base, leaving 6 bases not matched to a gene. CDR3 size: 16 residues.

The chain employs TRBV2 and TRBJ1-5; no clear D gene. This CDR3 comprises 13 residues. Germline CDR1 is SNHLY and CDR2 is FYNNEI. V dropped 4 bases and J dropped 1 base, with 5 bases sitting between them. The CDR3 loop reads CASSVQSNQPQHF. The CDR3 DNA is TGTGCCAGCAGTGTTCAAAGCAATCAGCCCCAGCATTTT. Full variable domain (outside the CDR3, taken from reference TRBV2 and TRBJ1-5): EPEVTQTPSHQVTQMGQEVILRCVPISNHLYFYWYRQILGQKVEFLVSFYNNEISEKSEIFDDQFSVERPDGSNFTLKIRSTKLEDSAMYFCASSVQSNQPQHFGDGTRLSIL.

This clone was picked up a small number of times. This sequence joins TRBV29-1 and TRBJ2-3; D is unresolved. V was trimmed by 6 bases and J by 0 bases, leaving 10 bases between them. The germline gives CDR1 SQVTM, CDR2 ANQGSEA. The length of the CDR3 is 13 residues. CDR3 sequence: CSVTLTSTDTQYF. CDR3 sequence (DNA): TGCAGCGTGACACTTACTAGCACAGATACGCAGTATTTT.

In its sample, this clone was seen a few times. This chain connects TRBV15 to TRBJ2-2; the D gene is possibly TRBD2 (5 bases). The germline V and J ends were trimmed by 4 bases and 6 bases, with 18 bases remaining between them. The CDR3 is made up of 16 amino acids. Germline-derived CDR1 and CDR2 are LNHNV and YYDKDF (reference sequence). The CDR3 is CATSTQPAAGAGELFF. As DNA, the CDR3 is TGTGCCACCAGCACCCAGCCGGCCGCCGGGGCCGGGGAGCTGTTTTTT. Full variable domain (rest looked up from reference TRBV15 and TRBJ2-2): DAMVIQNPRYQVTQFGKPVTLSCSQTLNHNVMYWYQQKSSQAPKLLFHYYDKDFNNEADTPDNFQSRRPNTSFCFLDIRSPGLGDTAMYLCATSTQPAAGAGELFFGEGSRLTVL.

The gene calls are TRBV9 and TRBJ2-3; D remains ambiguous. Trimming removed 4 bases from V and 0 bases from J, with 12 bases in between. Germline V gene data show CDR1 as SGDLS and CDR2 as YYNGEE. This CDR3 is 15 amino acids long. As DNA, the CDR3 is TGTGCCAGCAGCCTTGACTTTACTAGCACAGATACGCAGTATTTT. Protein: CASSLDFTSTDTQYF.

The chain is built from TRBV25-1 and TRBJ1-4, with D uncertain. CDR3 length equals 13 residues. Germline V gives CDR1 MGHDK, CDR2 SYGVNS. V was trimmed by 10 bases and J by 5 bases, leaving 14 bases between them. This chain's CDR3 is CATRPLGNEKLFF. In nucleotides, the CDR3 is TGTGCCACACGACCTTTGGGGAATGAAAAACTGTTTTTT.

A few counts support this clone. This chain joins TRBV30 and TRBJ2-1; D unclear. The germline V and J ends were trimmed by 4 bases and 0 bases, with 16 bases remaining between them. Per germline, CDR1 GTSNPN and CDR2 SVGIG (reference sequence). This CDR3 contains 16 residues. The chain's CDR3 is CAWKLGFLGSYNEQFF. CDR3 DNA: TGTGCCTGGAAGCTTGGTTTTCTTGGCTCCTACAATGAGCAGTTCTTC. The full variable domain, with the rest looked up from reference TRBV30 and TRBJ2-1, is SQTIHQWPATLVQPVGSPLSLECTVEGTSNPNLYWYRQAAGRGLQLLFYSVGIGQISSEVPQNLSASRPQDRQFILSSKKLLLSDSGFYLCAWKLGFLGSYNEQFFGPGTRLTVL.

The chain links TRBV30 to TRBJ2-5, with 8 bases that match TRBD2. Trimming took 3 bases from V and 4 from J; bases not matched to a gene: 7. Germline loops: CDR1 GTSNPN, CDR2 SVGIG (reference sequence). The length of the CDR3 is 14 residues. The CDR3 here is CAWRASGRRETQYF. The CDR3 bases are TGTGCCTGGAGGGCAAGCGGGAGACGAGAGACCCAGTACTTC. Full variable domain (missing parts from reference TRBV30 and TRBJ2-5): SQTIHQWPATLVQPVGSPLSLECTVEGTSNPNLYWYRQAAGRGLQLLFYSVGIGQISSEVPQNLSASRPQDRQFILSSKKLLLSDSGFYLCAWRASGRRETQYFGPGTRLLVL.

V is TRBV4-1 and J is TRBJ2-6, with TRBD2 as a possible D gene (5 bases). The CDR3 is made up of 18 amino acids. The V end lost 4 bases, the J end lost 0 bases, and 16 bases lay between the germline ends. CDR1 and CDR2 (germline): MGHRA, YSYEKL. CDR3 bases: TGCGCCAGCAGCCCGCGGGTAGGGCCTCCCTCTGGGGCCAACGTCCTGACTTTC. This translates into CASSPRVGPPSGANVLTF.

The chain combines TRBV30 with TRBJ1-2; the D gene is possibly TRBD1 (5 bases). Trimming pared 4 bases from V and 3 bases from J, leaving 9 bases between. This CDR3 has 12 residues. The V gene's germline CDR1 is GTSNPN and CDR2 SVGIG (reference sequence). CDR3 region: CAWNQGYYGYTF. CDR3 bases: TGTGCCTGGAACCAGGGATACTATGGCTACACCTTC.

A few counts support this clone. This chain links TRBV7-9 with TRBJ2-3; D is perhaps TRBD2 (6 bases). The CDR3 is 15 amino acids. From germline, CDR1 is SEHNR and CDR2 FQNEAQ (reference sequence). The V end was cut by 2 bases, the J end by 6 bases, with 15 bases between. In DNA, the CDR3 is TGTGCCAGCAGCTTACTTGCGCGGGGAGGTGATACGCAGTATTTT. Protein product: CASSLLARGGDTQYF.

Only a few counts were recorded for this clone. V and J are TRBV30 and TRBJ2-5; TRBD1 is a possible D gene (5 bases). Germline V gene data show CDR1 as GTSNPN and CDR2 as SVGIG (reference sequence). The germline V and J ends were trimmed by 0 bases and 8 bases, with 7 bases remaining between them. The CDR3 is 11 residues long. Here the CDR3 DNA reads TGTGCCTGGAGTGTACGGACAACCCAGTACTTC. Its translation: CAWSVRTTQYF. Full variable domain (outside the CDR3, taken from reference TRBV30 and TRBJ2-5): SQTIHQWPATLVQPVGSPLSLECTVEGTSNPNLYWYRQAAGRGLQLLFYSVGIGQISSEVPQNLSASRPQDRQFILSSKKLLLSDSGFYLCAWSVRTTQYFGPGTRLLVL.

In its sample, this clone was seen a few times. This sample also contains other DNA sequences that code for the same CDR3. The rearrangement links TRBV5-1 to TRBJ2-7; no clear D gene. Germline V lookup: CDR1 SGHRS, CDR2 YFSETQ. This CDR3 has 11 residues. V was clipped by 0 bases and J by 4 bases, with 2 bases between them. In DNA, the CDR3 is TGCGCCAGCAGCTTGGGGTACGAGCAGTACTTC. It translates to CASSLGYEQYF.

The chain has TRBV4-3 and TRBJ2-2; no clear D gene. Germline CDR1 reads LGHNA; CDR2 reads YSLEER. V dropped 2 bases and J dropped 6 bases, with 16 bases sitting between them. This CDR3 spans 16 amino acids. The CDR3 here is CASSQYLTLGAGELFF. CDR3 DNA sequence: TGCGCCAGCAGCCAATACCTAACGTTAGGAGCCGGGGAGCTGTTTTTT.